The rows below give T cell receptor beta chains drawn from one sample of a study of read filtering for tumor transcriptome and immune sequencing. TCRdb used MiXCR to reprocess the reads, holding one entry per CDR3 protein. The sample contains 100,000 to 150,000 distinct CDR3 sequences, about 13% of which appear only once. The sample consisted of a population of CD138-negative cells sorted from bone marrow. The receptors come from a donor aged 40 or older with multiple myeloma. CDR3s include the opening cysteine and the closing phenylalanine or tryptophan. Fields, in order: CDR3 length, D gene, V gene, J gene, clone size, CDR3 protein, CDR3 DNA. The D gene is left open where the match is weak. Clone size appears in some rows only: once, few, many, or a class for an expanded clone.

>15|TRBD1|TRBV6-5|TRBJ1-5|-
CASSYDRGRIQPQHF
TGTGCCAGCAGTTACGACAGGGGGCGAATTCAGCCCCAGCATTTT
>14|TRBD1|TRBV18|TRBJ1-5|many
CASSLSRQGQPQHF
TGTGCCAGCTCACTCTCTAGACAGGGTCAGCCCCAGCATTTT
>12|-|TRBV27|TRBJ2-2|many
CASSLPTGELFF
TGTGCCAGCAGTCTACCGACCGGGGAGCTGTTTTTT
>16|TRBD2|TRBV20-1|TRBJ2-1|many
CSARGTSGDTYNEQFF
TGCAGTGCTAGAGGGACTAGCGGAGATACCTACAATGAGCAGTTCTTC
>15|-|TRBV6-5|TRBJ2-1|many
CASSAGLTTGAEQFF
TGTGCCAGCAGTGCGGGACTAACGACGGGGGCTGAGCAGTTCTTC
>14|-|TRBV20-1|TRBJ2-1|once
CGARGQSSYNEQFF
TGCGGTGCTAGAGGTCAAAGCTCCTACAATGAGCAGTTCTTC
>17|-|TRBV11-2|TRBJ2-3|many
CASSLRDPRGNTDTQYF
TGTGCCAGCAGCTTAAGAGACCCTCGGGGCAACACAGATACGCAGTATTTT
>13|-|TRBV20-1|TRBJ2-5|many
CSARLGLQETQYF
TGCAGTGCCCGTCTGGGACTTCAAGAGACCCAGTACTTC
>13|-|TRBV2|TRBJ2-2|many
CASRDQNTGELFF
TGTGCCAGCAGGGACCAGAACACCGGGGAGCTGTTTTTT
>12|-|TRBV5-1|TRBJ1-2|many
CASRPEKYGYTF
TGCGCCAGCAGGCCGGAGAAGTATGGCTACACCTTC
>14|-|TRBV5-5|TRBJ2-2|many
CASRGGDYTGELFF
TGTGCCAGCAGGGGCGGAGATTACACCGGGGAGCTGTTTTTT
>12|-|TRBV2|TRBJ2-3|many
CASRTGTDTQYF
TGTGCCAGCAGGACAGGAACAGATACGCAGTATTTT